This T cell receptor beta chain derives from a study of T-cell reconstitution after alpha-beta-depleted transplantation in children. General study findings and limits: Fresh T-cell production supplied most of the T-cell counts and diversity seen one year after transplant.

The TCRbeta library incorporated unique molecular identifiers. Via MiXCR, TCRdb re-called the PCR reads, giving one row per CDR3 protein. This sample has 200,000 or so distinct CDR3 sequences, with 5% to 6.5% found just once. This clonotype was seen repeatedly, ten times or more. Its antigen is unknown. The input for sequencing was PBMCs, taken before TCRalphabeta/CD19-depleted stem cell transplant. The sequence came from a girl less than two years old with combined immunodeficiency, due to receive a stem cell transplant.

As DNA, the CDR3 is TGCAGTGCCGAACGGGACATTGAGCAGTTCTTC. Its protein is CSAERDIEQFF. The V and J genes are TRBV20-1 and TRBJ2-1; tentative D call: TRBD1 (6 bases). Germline V gene sequence: CDR1 DFQATT, CDR2 SNEGSKA (reference sequence). The CDR3 length is 11 residues. Between the trimmed V and J ends, which lost 6 bases and 9 bases, there was a span of 12 bases.